Below are 10 T cell receptor beta chains sequenced from a single sample in a study of cytomegalovirus exposure and HLA in healthy donors. The PCR was carried out with 60 Vbeta primers and 13 Jbeta primers. Assay used: immunoSEQ multiplex PCR; TCRdb lists only in-frame clones, some missing. This sample yields around 150,000 clones, of which around 72% are seen a single time; 7% to 7.5% belongs to the top ten. The specimen sequenced was PBMCs. The receptors derive from a man between 40 and 49 years old in good health and CMV-seropositive.

On this clone: At one end the junction does not follow the germline gene, possibly because of a read error. This chain uses TRBV7-7 with TRBJ2-5, with 7 positions matching TRBD2. Germline V gene sequence: CDR1 SSHAT, CDR2 FNYEAQ (reference sequence). CDR3 length: 16 amino acids. CDR3 DNA: TGTGCTAGCAGCCCCTCCCCGCGGGGGAACAAAGAGACCCAGTACTTC. Amino acid sequence: CASSPSPRGNKETQYF.

This rearrangement joins TRBV7-2 to TRBJ1-2; 9 bases agree with TRBD1. V lost 5 bases, J lost 6 bases, and 4 bases stayed unmatched. The CDR3 length is 13 residues. Germline V gene lookup returns CDR1 SGHTA and CDR2 FQGNSA. The CDR3 DNA reads as TGTGCCAGCAGCGTCACAGGGGGCGATGGCTACACCTTC. Its translation is CASSVTGGDGYTF.

This rearrangement joins TRBV7-8 to TRBJ2-7; perhaps TRBD1 as D (6 bases). The germline V gene has CDR1 SGHVS and CDR2 FQNEAQ. The CDR3 is 16 amino acids. Trimming left V 1 base short and J 2 bases short, with 15 bases between. CDR3 loop: CASSLETTTGTYEQYF. The CDR3 DNA reads TGTGCCAGCAGCTTAGAGACCACGACAGGCACCTACGAGCAGTACTTC.

The chain couples TRBV7-8 to TRBJ2-7, with 7 bases identical to TRBD2. Germline CDR1 and CDR2: SGHVS and FQNEAQ. V shed 5 bases and J 7 bases; nucleotides not matched to a gene: 14. The CDR3 runs 15 residues. DNA of the CDR3: TGTGCCAGCAGCCCAGTAGGGCAGGGAGCGGGGGAGCAGTACTTC. Translated: CASSPVGQGAGEQYF.

The genes are TRBV28 and TRBJ2-7, with D maybe TRBD1 (7 bases). The CDR3 is made up of 15 amino acids. Looked up from germline, CDR1 is MDHEN and CDR2 is SYDVKM. The V gene lost 2 bases and the J gene lost 9 bases, with 20 bases spanning the gap. The CDR3 here is CASSLGGGSWGGQYF. CDR3 DNA sequence: TGTGCCAGCAGTTTAGGAGGGGGCTCTTGGGGTGGGCAGTACTTC.

The chain uses TRBV4-1 and TRBJ2-5; perhaps TRBD2 as D (6 bases). The germline gives CDR1 MGHRA, CDR2 YSYEKL. V was cut by 5 bases and J by 11 bases, with 21 bases left in between. The CDR3 contains 14 residues. The CDR3 protein is CASSKPPPGGEQYF. CDR3 DNA sequence: TGCGCCAGCAGCAAACCCCCCCCCGGAGGGGAGCAGTACTTC.

V and J are TRBV5-6 and TRBJ2-3; 11 nucleotides agree with TRBD2. CDR3 length equals 16 residues. The germline V gene encodes CDR1 SGHDT and CDR2 YYEEEE. V shed 6 bases, J shed 6 bases, and the junction held 12 bases outside the gene matches. CDR3 in DNA: TGTGCCAGCACCACGGGGGGTAGCGGGGGGGCGGATACGCAGTATTTT. Its translation: CASTTGGSGGADTQYF.

In its sample, this clone was seen once. CDR3 coding DNA: TGTGCCAGCAGTAGGGACAGTAACTATGGCTACACCTTC. Its protein is CASSRDSNYGYTF. V and J are TRBV6-1 and TRBJ1-2; 7 bases line up with TRBD1. Trimming took 5 bases from V and 1 from J; bases not matched to a gene: 1. Germline lookup yields CDR1 MNHNS and CDR2 SASEGT. The CDR3 extends over 13 amino acids.

Only one count was recorded for this clone. The chain uses TRBV28 and TRBJ1-2; 9 bases fit TRBD1. With 3 bases clipped from V and 7 bases from J, the junction kept 6 bases outside the gene matches. The CDR3 is 14 amino acids. Germline V gives CDR1 MDHEN, CDR2 SYDVKM. The CDR3 here is CASSFGDRVAGYTF. In DNA, the CDR3 is TGTGCCAGCAGTTTCGGGGACAGGGTTGCTGGCTACACCTTC.

The chain employs TRBV7-9 and TRBJ1-1; D remains ambiguous. This CDR3 has 14 residues. Germline CDR1 and CDR2: SEHNR and FQNEAQ (reference sequence). V was shortened by 0 bases and J by 7 bases, with 12 bases between the two germline ends. The CDR3 bases are TGTGCCAGCAGCTTAGCGCAAGGCGGCGATGAAGCTTTCTTT. This gives the protein CASSLAQGGDEAFF. Drawing the rest from reference TRBV7-9 and TRBJ1-1, the complete variable domain is DTGVSQNPRHKITKRGQNVTFRCDPISEHNRLYWYRQTLGQGPEFLTYFQNEAQLEKSRLLSDRFSAERPKGSFSTLEIQRTEQGDSAMYLCASSLAQGGDEAFFGQGTRLTVV.